These 17 T cell receptor beta chains came from one sample sequenced in a study of T cell changes during pregnancy in multiple sclerosis. Only in-frame clones appear in the TCRdb table, and some are missing; sequencing was by immunoSEQ multiplex PCR. The sample comprises under 45,000 clones, roughly nine tenths of which are singletons, and around 0.5% rests with the top ten. Source: CD4+ T cells from peripheral blood mononuclear cells, taken in the second trimester of pregnancy. Receptors originate from a female donor in good health, enrolled as a control in a pregnancy study.

J is TRBJ1-2 and V is TRBV7-3, with D perhaps TRBD1 (6 bases). The germline V gene has CDR1 SGHTA and CDR2 FQGTGA. CDR3 length: 15 residues. V gave up 0 bases and J gave up 8 bases, with 16 bases separating them. The CDR3 here is CASSLTGAAWWGYTF. The CDR3 DNA sequence: TGTGCCAGCAGCTTAACGGGGGCAGCGTGGTGGGGCTACACCTTC.

The chain joins TRBV7-2 to TRBJ2-1, with 7 bases identical to TRBD2. This CDR3 has 16 amino acids. V gave up 7 bases and J gave up 4 bases; unmatched junction bases: 13. Germline assignment: CDR1 SGHTA and CDR2 FQGNSA. The CDR3 coding sequence is TGTGCCAGCACCGTAGGCGGACTAGTATCGTACAATGAGCAGTTCTTC. Amino acids: CASTVGGLVSYNEQFF.

This sequence joins TRBV7-3 and TRBJ2-2; D is uncertain. This CDR3 is built from 13 residues. Germline CDR1 SGHTA, CDR2 FQGTGA. The V end lost 6 bases, the J end lost 8 bases, and 13 bases lay between the germline ends. Here the CDR3 reads CASSPTALGELFF. CDR3 nucleotides: TGTGCCAGCAGTCCAACTGCCCTTGGGGAGCTGTTTTTT. The full variable domain, in which reference TRBV7-3 and TRBJ2-2 provide the parts outside the CDR3, is GAGVSQTPSNKVTEKGKYVELRCDPISGHTALYWYRQSLGQGPEFLIYFQGTGAADDSGLPNDRFFAVRPEGSVSTLKIQRTERGDSAVYLCASSPTALGELFFGEGSRLTVL.

The J gene is TRBJ2-3, the V gene TRBV6-1, with D possibly being TRBD2 (6 bases). Germline lookup yields CDR1 MNHNS and CDR2 SASEGT. This CDR3 spans 16 amino acids. Trimming pared 2 bases from V and 0 bases from J, leaving 12 bases between. The CDR3 sequence: CASSELVSGSTDTQYF. The CDR3 region has the DNA TGTGCCAGCAGTGAACTTGTTAGCGGCAGCACAGATACGCAGTATTTT.

The genes are TRBV5-4 and TRBJ2-5; 9 nucleotides match TRBD2. The J call may be mistaken, given a closer DNA end match to TRBJ2-7. From germline, CDR1 is SGHNT and CDR2 YYREEE (reference sequence). This CDR3 is 15 amino acids long. The CDR3 coding sequence is TGTGCCAGCAGCTCCAAAGCGGGAGGCTCCTACGAGCAGTACTTC. Translating gives CASSSKAGGSYEQYF.

The chain links TRBV5-4 to TRBJ2-7, with 10 bases fitting TRBD1. This CDR3 is 15 amino acids long. The V gene's germline CDR1 is SGHNT and CDR2 YYREEE (reference sequence). Germline trimming cut 0 bases from V and 7 bases from J; bases unmatched to any gene: 7. CDR3 region: CASSLDRQGAGEQYF. DNA for the CDR3: TGTGCCAGCAGCTTGGATCGACAGGGGGCGGGTGAGCAGTACTTC.

The chain combines TRBV7-9 with TRBJ1-1; D uncertain. Germline V lookup: CDR1 SEHNR, CDR2 FQNEAQ (reference sequence). This CDR3 spans 15 amino acids. V lost 4 bases and J lost 1, with 13 bases in between. The CDR3 loop reads CASSYPLPENTEAFF. CDR3 in DNA: TGTGCCAGCAGCTACCCACTCCCCGAGAACACTGAAGCTTTCTTT.

The rearrangement joins TRBV11-2 to TRBJ2-7; 7 nucleotides line up with TRBD2. The CDR3 extends over 15 amino acids. Germline CDR1 SGHAT, CDR2 FQNNGV. V was clipped by 2 bases and J by 3 bases; unmatched bases: 7. Written as DNA, the CDR3 is TGTGCCAGCAGCTTAAACCCAGCGGGAAACTACGAGCAGTACTTC. Translation: CASSLNPAGNYEQYF.

The chain uses TRBV5-1 and TRBJ2-1; TRBD2 agrees at 10 bases. This CDR3 region has 17 residues. CDR1 SGHRS and CDR2 YFSETQ come from the germline V gene. J lost 5 bases, V lost 2 bases, and 10 bases had no gene match. In nucleotides, the CDR3 is TGCGCCAGCAGCTTCCTAGCGGGAGTTGGAAGGGACAATGAGCAGTTCTTC. As protein: CASSFLAGVGRDNEQFF.

This chain uses TRBV6-1 with TRBJ1-5, with D uncertain. Trimming stripped 7 bases from V and 5 bases from J, with 12 bases between. CDR3 length: 13 amino acids. Germline V gene data show CDR1 as MNHNS and CDR2 as SASEGT. The CDR3 loop reads CASTVRRDQPQHF. The DNA for the CDR3 is TGTGCCAGCACCGTACGGAGAGATCAGCCCCAGCATTTT.

This rearrangement joins TRBV6-1 to TRBJ2-2; TRBD2 matches 10 bases. V lost 2 bases and J lost 8; bases outside the gene matches: 2. Germline V gives CDR1 MNHNS, CDR2 SASEGT. The CDR3 runs 14 residues. The CDR3 sequence is CASSELAGEGELFF. Here the CDR3 DNA reads TGTGCCAGCAGTGAACTAGCGGGGGAGGGGGAGCTGTTTTTT.

The chain employs TRBV7-8 and TRBJ2-7, with 12 bases fitting TRBD1. With 7 bases clipped from V and 5 bases from J, the junction kept 12 bases outside the gene matches. Germline values: CDR1 SGHVS, CDR2 FQNEAQ. The CDR3 covers 16 residues. The CDR3 DNA reads as TGTGCCAGCAACATATCACCGGGACAGGGGGCCAACGAGCAGTACTTC. As protein: CASNISPGQGANEQYF. The full variable domain, with the rest looked up from reference TRBV7-8 and TRBJ2-7, is GAGVSQSPRYKVAKRGQDVALRCDPISGHVSLFWYQQALGQGPEFLTYFQNEAQLDKSGLPSDRFFAERPEGSVSTLKIQRTQQEDSAVYLCASNISPGQGANEQYFGPGTRLTVT.

The V call is TRBV5-8, the J call TRBJ2-3; 9 nucleotides match TRBD2. V lost 3 bases to trimming and J lost 3 bases; unmatched junction nucleotides: 8. The CDR3 spans 16 residues. CDR1 and CDR2 from the germline V gene are SGHTS and YDEGEE. CDR3 in DNA: TGTGCCAGCAGCTGGGCGACTAGCGGAGATACAGATACGCAGTATTTT. Residues: CASSWATSGDTDTQYF.

The chain has TRBV11-2 and TRBJ2-7, with 7 bases fitting TRBD1. Germline V gene sequence: CDR1 SGHAT, CDR2 FQNNGV. V trimming: 5 bases; J trimming: 2 bases; junction bases outside the gene matches: 9. CDR3 length: 15 amino acids. CDR3 amino acids: CASSIPTGATYEQYF. In DNA, the CDR3 is TGTGCCAGCAGCATCCCTACAGGGGCCACCTACGAGCAGTACTTC.

The gene calls are TRBV10-3 and TRBJ2-5; 12 bases are a match to TRBD2. Germline assignment: CDR1 ENHRY and CDR2 SYGVKD. The CDR3 contains 15 residues. V lost 6 bases and J lost 2; bases outside the gene matches: 4. The CDR3 loop is CAISRLAGVQETQYF. CDR3 bases: TGTGCCATCAGCCGACTAGCGGGGGTACAAGAGACCCAGTACTTC.

The chain carries TRBV27 and TRBJ2-2; the match to TRBD1 covers 7 bases. The CDR3 totals 14 residues. The trim removed 6 bases at V and 4 bases at J, leaving 5 bases unmatched. Germline V gives CDR1 MNHEY, CDR2 SMNVEV (reference sequence). The CDR3 here is CASRAGQATGELFF. The DNA for the CDR3 is TGTGCCAGCAGGGCTGGACAGGCCACCGGGGAGCTGTTTTTT.

This chain joins TRBV9 and TRBJ2-2; no firm D call. Germline V gene lookup returns CDR1 SGDLS and CDR2 YYNGEE. The CDR3 is 14 residues long. Trimming stripped 7 bases from V and 0 bases from J, with 10 bases between. The CDR3 is CASAPHTNTGELFF. The CDR3 DNA sequence: TGTGCCAGCGCACCACATACGAACACCGGGGAGCTGTTTTTT.